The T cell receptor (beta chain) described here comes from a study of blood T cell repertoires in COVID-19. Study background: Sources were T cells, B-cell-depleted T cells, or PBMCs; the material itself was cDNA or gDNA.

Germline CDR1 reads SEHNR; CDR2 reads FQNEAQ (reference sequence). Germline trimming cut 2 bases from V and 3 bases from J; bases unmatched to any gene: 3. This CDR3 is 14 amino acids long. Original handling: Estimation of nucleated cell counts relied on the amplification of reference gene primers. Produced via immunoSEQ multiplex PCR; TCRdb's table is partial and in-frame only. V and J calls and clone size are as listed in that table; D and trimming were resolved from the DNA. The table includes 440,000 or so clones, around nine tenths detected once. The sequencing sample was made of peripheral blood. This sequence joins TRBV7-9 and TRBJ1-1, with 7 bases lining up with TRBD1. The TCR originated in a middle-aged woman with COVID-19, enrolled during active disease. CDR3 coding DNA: TGTGCCAGCAGCTTACATACAGGGGACACTGAAGCTTTCTTT. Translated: CASSLHTGDTEAFF. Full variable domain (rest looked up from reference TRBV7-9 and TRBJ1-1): DTGVSQNPRHKITKRGQNVTFRCDPISEHNRLYWYRQTLGQGPEFLTYFQNEAQLEKSRLLSDRFSAERPKGSFSTLEIQRTEQGDSAMYLCASSLHTGDTEAFFGQGTRLTVV.